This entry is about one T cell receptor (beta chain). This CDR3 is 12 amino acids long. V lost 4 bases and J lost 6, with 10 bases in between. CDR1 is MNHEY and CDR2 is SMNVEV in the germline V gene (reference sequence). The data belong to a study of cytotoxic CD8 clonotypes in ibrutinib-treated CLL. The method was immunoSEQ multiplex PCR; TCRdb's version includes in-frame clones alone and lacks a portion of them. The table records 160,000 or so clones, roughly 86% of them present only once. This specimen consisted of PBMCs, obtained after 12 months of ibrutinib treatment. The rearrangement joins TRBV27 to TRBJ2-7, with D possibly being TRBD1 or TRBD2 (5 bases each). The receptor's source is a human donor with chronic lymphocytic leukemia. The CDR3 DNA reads TGTGCCAGCAGTTCACAGAGGGGCGAGCAGTACTTC. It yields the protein CASSSQRGEQYF.